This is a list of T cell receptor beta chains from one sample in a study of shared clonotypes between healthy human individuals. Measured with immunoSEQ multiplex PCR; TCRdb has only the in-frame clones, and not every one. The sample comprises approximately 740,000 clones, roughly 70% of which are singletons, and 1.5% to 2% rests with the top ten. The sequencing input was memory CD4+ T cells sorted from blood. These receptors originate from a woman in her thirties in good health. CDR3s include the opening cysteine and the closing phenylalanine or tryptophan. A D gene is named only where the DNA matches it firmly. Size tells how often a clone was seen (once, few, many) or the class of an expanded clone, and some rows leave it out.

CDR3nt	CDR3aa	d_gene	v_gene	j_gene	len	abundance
TGTGCCAGCAGCCCCGGGGGGCCCCCGGGGGAAGCTTTCTTT	CASSPGGPPGEAFF	.	TRBV7-9	TRBJ1-1	14	.
TGCGCCAGCAGCCAAATGACAGCTCGTGGGACCCAGTACTTC	CASSQMTARGTQYF	.	TRBV4-1	TRBJ2-5	14	.
TGTGCCAGCAGTTTATCTCGGACAGGGAGAGAGACCCAGTACTTC	CASSLSRTGRETQYF	TRBD1	TRBV27	TRBJ2-5	15	few
TGCGCCAGCAGCTTGGGAACTAGCGGGGAAGAGACCCAGTACTTC	CASSLGTSGEETQYF	TRBD2	TRBV5-1	TRBJ2-5	15	.
TGTGCCATCAGTGGCCCCGGGACAGGCGCGTACGAGCAGTACTTC	CAISGPGTGAYEQYF	TRBD1	TRBV10-3	TRBJ2-7	15	.
TGTGCCAGCAGCTCTCCTCCAATGAACACTGAAGCTTTCTTT	CASSSPPMNTEAFF	.	TRBV7-9	TRBJ1-1	14	.
TGTGCCAGCAGTGAAATGAGCCCGCGGAACTCGGGGTATTTT	CASSEMSPRNSGYF	.	TRBV2	TRBJ2-3	14	once
TGTGCCAGCAGCTTGACTAGCGTAACAGATACGCAGTATTTT	CASSLTSVTDTQYF	TRBD2	TRBV5-4	TRBJ2-3	14	few
TGTGCCTGGAGTGTAGGGGCTGTTGGGACTTACGAGCAGTACTTC	CAWSVGAVGTYEQYF	.	TRBV30	TRBJ2-7	15	.
TGCGCCAGCAGTTCCGGACAGCCTTACACTGAAGCTTTCTTT	CASSSGQPYTEAFF	.	TRBV5-1	TRBJ1-1	14	.
TGTGCCAGCAGCTTAGATCACGGGGAAAACATTCAGTACTTC	CASSLDHGENIQYF	.	TRBV11-2	TRBJ2-4	14	.
TGTGCCAGCAGCGCCGACAGGGGATCTGGAAACACCATATATTTT	CASSADRGSGNTIYF	TRBD1	TRBV9	TRBJ1-3	15	.
TGCGCCAGCAGCTTAGGCGGGCGAGGAGACACAGATACGCAGTATTTT	CASSLGGRGDTDTQYF	.	TRBV5-1	TRBJ2-3	16	.
TGTGCCAGCAGTGAATGGGCAGGGGGAAACACCATATATTTT	CASSEWAGGNTIYF	.	TRBV6-1	TRBJ1-3	14	once
TGTGCCAGTAGTATTGTTAGCGGGAGCAATGAGCAGTTCTTC	CASSIVSGSNEQFF	TRBD2	TRBV19	TRBJ2-1	14	.
TGTGCCGGCAGTCACAGAGAATGGACAGTGAACACTGAAGCTTTCTTT	CAGSHREWTVNTEAFF	.	TRBV6-6	TRBJ1-1	16	.
TGCGCCAGCAGCTTGGCCATATCAGCTAATATGGAGACCCAGTACTTC	CASSLAISANMETQYF	.	TRBV5-1	TRBJ2-5	16	.
TGTGCCAGCAGTACGTATCCCGGGGCTTATAGCAATCAGCCCCAGCATTTT	CASSTYPGAYSNQPQHF	.	TRBV28	TRBJ1-5	17	.
TGCGCCAGCAGCCAAGGAGGGACTAGCGGCCGCCAAGAGACCCAGTACTTC	CASSQGGTSGRQETQYF	TRBD2	TRBV4-1	TRBJ2-5	17	.
TGTGCCAGCAGCTCCCTCCCAAGTGCCGGGGTGCAGTACTTC	CASSSLPSAGVQYF	.	TRBV7-2	TRBJ2-5	14	.
TGCGCCAGCAGGATGGCAGGGGTGTCCTACAATGAGCAGTTCTTC	CASRMAGVSYNEQFF	.	TRBV5-1	TRBJ2-1	15	.
TGTGCCAGCAGCTACGTTCAGGTTTACTATGGCTACACCTTC	CASSYVQVYYGYTF	.	TRBV7-9	TRBJ1-2	14	.